The 16 T cell receptor beta chains below were found in one sample sequenced in a study of OX40 agonist ivuxolimab in advanced cancers. The table came from immunoSEQ multiplex PCR; TCRdb's copy has only in-frame clones and leaves some out. The table includes 100,000 or so clones, more than 85% detected once. The specimen comprised CD4+ or CD8+ T cells sorted from blood, sampled in a trial of the OX40 agonist ivuxolimab. These receptors were obtained from an adult with an advanced solid tumor such as melanoma, head and neck, liver or kidney cancer.

The CDR3 DNA reads TGTGCCATCAGGGGGGGCGAGGGAAGGAACCAAGAGACCCAGTACTTC. Translated, it gives CAIRGGEGRNQETQYF. This chain connects TRBV6-4 to TRBJ2-5; perhaps D is TRBD1 or TRBD2 (7 bases each). Germline V CDR1 and CDR2: MRHNA, SNTAGT. The CDR3 has 16 residues. Trimming removed 10 bases at V and 0 bases at J, with 21 bases between.

This sequence joins TRBV4-2 and TRBJ2-1, with TRBD1 matching over 7 bases. Germline CDR1 LGHNA, CDR2 YNFKEQ. The CDR3 length is 14 residues. Unmatched junction bases numbered 6, after V lost 3 bases and J lost 7 bases. As DNA, the CDR3 is TGTGCCAGCAGCCATGCGATACAGGGGAATGAGCAGTTCTTC. Protein product: CASSHAIQGNEQFF.

V and J are TRBV5-1 and TRBJ2-1; possible D gene TRBD2, 5 bases. Germline values: CDR1 SGHRS, CDR2 YFSETQ. The V end lost 2 bases, the J end lost 4 bases, and 19 bases lay between the germline ends. This CDR3 comprises 17 residues. The DNA of the CDR3 is TGCGCCAGCAGCTTTTCGAATGCGGGCCATCTTTACAATGAGCAGTTCTTC. Translating gives CASSFSNAGHLYNEQFF.

DNA of the CDR3: TGTGCCAGCAGCCGCCTAGGGAACACTGAAGCTTTCTTT. Protein product: CASSRLGNTEAFF. This sequence joins TRBV7-6 and TRBJ1-1, with D hard to call. V was cut by 5 bases and J by 1 base, with 8 bases left in between. Germline CDR1 SGHVS, CDR2 FNYEAQ. The CDR3 length is 13 residues.

This clone was found a few times. The V and J genes are TRBV6-6 and TRBJ2-1; D remains ambiguous. Trimming took off 2 bases at V and 7 bases at J, with 0 bases between the two ends. This CDR3 is 10 amino acids long. In germline, CDR1 is MNHNY, CDR2 SVGAGI (reference sequence). The CDR3 coding sequence is TGTGCCAGCAGTTACAATGAGCAGTTCTTC. Translating gives CASSYNEQFF.

As for this clone: Compared with germline, one end of the junction differs, possibly owing to a read error. This chain joins TRBV5-5 and TRBJ2-3; 8 nucleotides align to TRBD1. CDR3 length: 12 amino acids. CDR1 and CDR2 from the germline V gene are SGHKS and YYEKEE (reference sequence). CDR3 in amino acids: CASSDGTGTQYF. DNA of the CDR3: TGTGCCAGCAGCGATGGGACAGGTACGCAGTATTTT.

The rearrangement links TRBV9 to TRBJ2-2, with unresolved D. V lost 1 base to trimming and J lost 8 bases, with 12 bases between them. This CDR3 spans 14 amino acids. Germline CDR1 SGDLS, CDR2 YYNGEE. CDR3 amino acids: CASSVTPGAGELFF. CDR3 coding DNA: TGTGCCAGCAGCGTAACGCCGGGTGCGGGGGAGCTGTTTTTT.

This chain joins TRBV9 and TRBJ2-7; D perhaps matches TRBD1 (6 bases). CDR1 and CDR2 (germline): SGDLS, YYNGEE. The CDR3 is 15 residues long. With 0 bases removed from V and 1 base from J, the gap between germline ends came to 11 bases. The CDR3 sequence: CASSVGGTSSYEQYF. CDR3 sequence (DNA): TGTGCCAGCAGCGTAGGTGGGACATCGTCCTACGAGCAGTACTTC.

The chain combines TRBV11-1 with TRBJ2-3; D not certain. Trimming stripped 4 bases from V and 4 bases from J, with 12 bases between. The CDR3 is made up of 14 amino acids. Germline CDR1 SGHAT, CDR2 FQDESV (reference sequence). CDR3 protein: CASSSTRSPDTQYF. CDR3 bases: TGTGCCAGCAGCTCGACCCGAAGCCCAGATACGCAGTATTTT. The entire variable domain, with the rest obtained from reference TRBV11-1 and TRBJ2-3, is as follows: EAEVAQSPRYKITEKSQAVAFWCDPISGHATLYWYRQILGQGPELLVQFQDESVVDDSQLPKDRFSAERLKGVDSTLKIQPAELGDSAMYLCASSSTRSPDTQYFGPGTRLTVL.

The chain links TRBV7-3 to TRBJ2-7; D perhaps matches TRBD2 (5 bases). The CDR3 is 13 amino acids. The germline gives CDR1 SGHTA, CDR2 FQGTGA. V shed 5 bases and J shed 5 bases, with 13 bases lying between them. The CDR3: CASSPGSLHEQYF. CDR3 in DNA: TGTGCCAGCAGCCCGGGATCCCTTCACGAGCAGTACTTC.

V usage is TRBV7-8 and J usage is TRBJ2-5, with D hard to call. The CDR3 sequence is 16 residues long. V was trimmed by 5 bases and J by 0 bases, leaving 16 bases between them. The germline gives CDR1 SGHVS, CDR2 FQNEAQ. In nucleotides, the CDR3 is TGTGCCAGCAGCGAAGGAGAGGTTAGGTACCAAGAGACCCAGTACTTC. This translates into CASSEGEVRYQETQYF.

The V and J genes are TRBV9 and TRBJ1-2; TRBD1 agrees at 8 bases. Germline CDR1 is SGDLS and CDR2 is YYNGEE. V lost 4 bases, J lost 6 bases, and 17 bases stayed unmatched. The CDR3 extends over 17 amino acids. CDR3 loop: CASSLFPGQEFEDGYTF. Here the CDR3 DNA reads TGTGCCAGCAGCCTTTTCCCGGGACAGGAGTTCGAGGATGGCTACACCTTC.

The chain carries TRBV11-2 and TRBJ1-4; no definite D call. Trimming pared 3 bases from V and 8 bases from J, leaving 4 bases between. The CDR3 has 11 amino acids. Germline lookup yields CDR1 SGHAT and CDR2 FQNNGV. CDR3 region: CASSFGEKLFF. CDR3 DNA sequence: TGTGCCAGCAGCTTTGGCGAAAAACTGTTTTTT.

The chain carries TRBV27 and TRBJ1-3; 7 nucleotides align to TRBD1. With V trimmed by 6 bases and J by 1 base, 6 bases remained unmatched. This CDR3 comprises 15 residues. Per the germline V gene, CDR1 is MNHEY and CDR2 is SMNVEV (reference sequence). The CDR3 DNA reads as TGTGCCAGCAGACCGACAGGGTCTTCTGGAAACACCATATATTTT. It specifies CASRPTGSSGNTIYF.

J is TRBJ2-1 and V is TRBV10-1; 9 nucleotides line up with TRBD2. V lost 6 bases to trimming and J lost 4 bases; unmatched junction nucleotides: 7. Germline CDR1 WNHNN, CDR2 SYGVQD (reference sequence). The CDR3 spans 15 residues. The CDR3 DNA reads TGCGCCAGCAGCCGAATCCTAGCGGGGTACAATGAGCAGTTCTTC. Amino acids: CASSRILAGYNEQFF.

The chain carries TRBV19 and TRBJ2-7; the match to TRBD2 covers 10 bases. The CDR3 covers 15 residues. The germline V gene has CDR1 LNHDA and CDR2 SQIVND (reference sequence). Losses at the gene ends were 5 bases for V and 3 bases for J; bases not matched to a gene: 7. The CDR3 coding sequence is TGTGCCAGTAGTCCCGCTAGCGGGGGCCTCTACGAGCAGTACTTC. Translation: CASSPASGGLYEQYF.